This T cell receptor (beta chain) derives from a study of shared clonotypes between healthy human individuals. For the study at large: Used for every donor were three CD4 naive, three CD4 memory, two CD8 naive and one CD8 memory plate. Whole-study findings and limits: The diversity represented, both genetic and in exposure history, was limited by few donors. Non-shared clonotypes had lower generation probabilities than those shared by all four donors.

Concerning this clone itself: What it binds is unknown.

The V gene lost 5 bases and the J gene lost 0 bases, with 13 bases spanning the gap. CDR1 LNHDA and CDR2 SQIVND come from the germline V gene (reference sequence). The CDR3 is 15 amino acids. At a deep level, the assay was run. TCRdb keeps only in-frame clones here, not all; method: immunoSEQ multiplex PCR. The sample has about 1.5 million clones; approximately 98% are singletons. The sequenced sample was naive CD4+ T cells sorted from blood. Subset: CD45RA+ positively selected. The chain joins TRBV19 to TRBJ1-1, with D perhaps TRBD1 (6 bases). The sequence derives from a man aged 25-40 years in good health. The CDR3 nucleotides read TGTGCCAGTAGTCGACGCGGGGGCGTGAACACTGAAGCTTTCTTT. This codes for CASSRRGGVNTEAFF.